These 29 T cell receptor beta chains share one sample of origin, sequenced in a study of cytomegalovirus exposure and HLA in healthy donors. Amplification used 60 Vbeta primers and 13 Jbeta primers. This table comes from immunoSEQ multiplex PCR, and its TCRdb copy is limited to in-frame clones, with some not included. This sample has around 150,000 clones, with 68% found just once. The specimen sequenced was PBMCs. The receptors originated from a man in his forties or fifties in good health and CMV-seronegative.

V gene TRBV10-2 combines with J gene TRBJ1-3, with D tentatively TRBD1 (6 bases). Germline CDR1 reads WSHSY; CDR2 reads SAAADI. With 10 bases removed from V and 3 bases from J, the gap between germline ends came to 10 bases. The CDR3 is 12 amino acids. Written as DNA, the CDR3 is TGCGCCATCCTGGACAGTGGAAACACCATATATTTT. Amino acids: CAILDSGNTIYF.

This chain uses TRBV2 with TRBJ1-5, with TRBD1 as a possible D gene (5 bases). The CDR3 is 13 residues long. Trimming left V 1 base short and J 6 bases short, with 7 bases between. Germline CDR1 SNHLY, CDR2 FYNNEI. CDR3 amino acids: CASSEGGGQPQHF. The CDR3 DNA reads as TGTGCCAGCAGTGAAGGGGGGGGTCAGCCCCAGCATTTT.

The rearrangement joins TRBV2 to TRBJ1-1, with D perhaps TRBD1 (5 bases). The CDR3 is made up of 12 amino acids. Germline V gene data show CDR1 as SNHLY and CDR2 as FYNNEI. V lost 6 bases to trimming and J lost 9 bases, with 14 bases between them. The CDR3 protein is CASSPLGQKAFF. The CDR3 nucleotides read TGTGCCAGCAGCCCCCTGGGGCAGAAAGCTTTCTTT.

J is TRBJ1-1 and V is TRBV11-2; D is ambiguous. Germline V gene sequence: CDR1 SGHAT, CDR2 FQNNGV. This CDR3 has 14 amino acids. Trimming shortened V by 2 bases and J by 1 base, and 8 bases separated the two germline ends. CDR3 coding DNA: TGTGCCAGCAGCTTATTTTCGGGGAACACTGAAGCTTTCTTT. Its translation: CASSLFSGNTEAFF.

The V and J genes are TRBV7-9 and TRBJ1-2; the match to TRBD1 covers 11 bases. In germline, CDR1 is SEHNR, CDR2 FQNEAQ (reference sequence). CDR3 length equals 13 residues. The junction had 6 bases not matched to a gene; V was cut back by 11 bases and J by 4 bases. CDR3 in DNA: TGTGCCGGAGGACAGGGGGCGTCCTATGGCTACACCTTC. Amino acid sequence: CAGGQGASYGYTF. Variable domain in full (rest from reference TRBV7-9 and TRBJ1-2): DTGVSQNPRHKITKRGQNVTFRCDPISEHNRLYWYRQTLGQGPEFLTYFQNEAQLEKSRLLSDRFSAERPKGSFSTLEIQRTEQGDSAMYLCAGGQGASYGYTFGSGTRLTVV.

The V and J genes are TRBV4-3 and TRBJ2-7, with 7 positions matching TRBD2. The CDR3 runs 14 residues. Germline loops: CDR1 LGHNA, CDR2 YSLEER. V shed 1 base, J shed 1 base, and the junction held 1 base outside the gene matches. The CDR3 DNA reads as TGCGCCAGCAGCCAAGCGGGGGGTTCCTACGAGCAGTACTTC. Translating it yields CASSQAGGSYEQYF.

The V and J genes are TRBV6-5 and TRBJ2-4, with D possibly matching TRBD1 (5 bases). CDR1 is MNHEY, CDR2 SVGAGI, per germline. The CDR3 covers 15 residues. Trimming left V 4 bases short and J 0 bases short, with 10 bases between. The DNA of the CDR3 is TGTGCCAGCAGTTTGACAGTCCTAGCCAAAAACATTCAGTACTTC. This encodes CASSLTVLAKNIQYF.

V is TRBV7-6 and J is TRBJ2-7; no definite D call. V was clipped by 5 bases and J by 12 bases, with 17 bases between them. This CDR3 has 12 amino acids. Germline V CDR1 and CDR2: SGHVS, FNYEAQ. The CDR3 DNA sequence: TGTGCCAGCAGCGCGCACAACCTAGAGTTGTACTTC. It translates to CASSAHNLELYF. The full variable domain, completed using reference TRBV7-6 and TRBJ2-7, is GAGVSQSPRYKVTKRGQDVALRCDPISGHVSLYWYRQALGQGPEFLTYFNYEAQQDKSGLPNDRFSAERPEGSISTLTIQRTEQRDSAMYRCASSAHNLELYFGPGTRLTVT.

The V call is TRBV6-4, the J call TRBJ2-2, with D possibly being TRBD1 (6 bases). Germline CDR1 reads MRHNA; CDR2 reads SNTAGT. The V gene lost 3 bases and the J gene lost 3 bases, with 11 bases spanning the gap. CDR3 length: 15 amino acids. Here the CDR3 reads CASSEGGADTGELFF. CDR3 sequence (DNA): TGTGCCAGCAGTGAAGGGGGAGCGGACACCGGGGAGCTGTTTTTT.

The chain combines TRBV29-1 with TRBJ2-1, with a possible D match to TRBD1 (5 bases). V was clipped by 6 bases and J by 6 bases, with 15 bases between them. The CDR3 consists of 13 residues. Germline V gene lookup returns CDR1 SQVTM and CDR2 ANQGSEA. CDR3 loop: CSVARDLSNEQFF. The CDR3 region has the DNA TGCAGCGTAGCCAGGGATCTCTCCAATGAGCAGTTCTTC.

The gene calls are TRBV5-1 and TRBJ2-3; D remains ambiguous. V dropped 5 bases and J dropped 0 bases, with 10 bases sitting between them. Germline loops: CDR1 SGHRS, CDR2 YFSETQ. The CDR3 has 14 residues. The CDR3 DNA follows: TGCGCCAGCAGGCATCTTACTAGCACAGATACGCAGTATTTT. Translated, it gives CASRHLTSTDTQYF.

This chain uses TRBV6-5 with TRBJ1-3; TRBD1 might be the D (6 bases). Trimming removed 1 base from V and 2 bases from J, with 9 bases in between. CDR1 MNHEY and CDR2 SVGAGI come from the germline V gene. There are 15 residues in the CDR3. In DNA, the CDR3 is TGTGCCAGCAGTTACTTACAGGGTCCTGGAAACACCATATATTTT. This encodes CASSYLQGPGNTIYF.

The chain joins TRBV4-3 to TRBJ2-5, with TRBD1 as a possible D gene (5 bases). Per germline, CDR1 LGHNA and CDR2 YSLEER. The V end lost 4 bases, the J end lost 5 bases, and 11 bases lay between the germline ends. This CDR3 spans 13 amino acids. CDR3 protein: CASSRGQGETQYF. The CDR3 nucleotides read TGCGCCAGCAGCCGAGGCCAGGGTGAGACCCAGTACTTC.

CDR3 coding DNA: TGTGCCAGCAGCGTAGCACAGAACTCCTACGAGCAGTACTTC. Translated, it gives CASSVAQNSYEQYF. This rearrangement joins TRBV9 to TRBJ2-7; D remains unclear. Per germline, CDR1 SGDLS and CDR2 YYNGEE. The CDR3 totals 14 residues. V dropped 0 bases and J dropped 0 bases, with 7 bases sitting between them.

The chain couples TRBV6-6 to TRBJ2-5; possible D gene TRBD2, 5 bases. From germline, CDR1 is MNHNY and CDR2 SVGAGI (reference sequence). The CDR3 contains 14 residues. Trimming removed 2 bases at V and 2 bases at J, with 9 bases between. The CDR3 bases are TGTGCCAGCAGTTACGGAGCGGTACAAGAGACCCAGTACTTC. Translation gives CASSYGAVQETQYF.

This CDR3 reads CASSHLRDSYGYTF. The CDR3 nucleotides read TGCGCCAGCAGCCACCTAAGGGACTCCTATGGCTACACCTTC. The chain recombines TRBV4-1 with TRBJ1-2, with TRBD1 as a possible D gene (5 bases). Germline V gene lookup returns CDR1 MGHRA and CDR2 YSYEKL. This CDR3 region has 14 residues. The V gene lost 3 bases and the J gene lost 4 bases, with 12 bases spanning the gap.

The chain joins TRBV7-2 to TRBJ1-2; 9 nucleotides line up with TRBD1. Germline V gives CDR1 SGHTA, CDR2 FQGNSA. The V gene end was trimmed by 2 bases and the J gene end by 5 bases; junction bases not matched to a gene: 6. The CDR3 runs to 15 residues. In nucleotides, the CDR3 is TGTGCCAGCAGCTTAATGGGACAGGGTGAATATGGCTACACCTTC. Translated, it gives CASSLMGQGEYGYTF.

The J gene is TRBJ2-1, the V gene TRBV28; D is ambiguous. Trimming took 5 bases from V and 4 from J, leaving 3 bases between them. The CDR3 spans 11 residues. Germline loops: CDR1 MDHEN, CDR2 SYDVKM. This CDR3 reads CASSPYNEQFF. The CDR3 region has the DNA TGTGCCAGCAGTCCTTACAATGAGCAGTTCTTC.

This clone was seen a single time. J is TRBJ1-2 and V is TRBV7-9, with TRBD1 matching 7 bases. The J segment lost 0 bases and the V segment lost 7 bases, leaving 8 bases of the junction unmatched. The CDR3 runs to 15 residues. Germline V gives CDR1 SEHNR, CDR2 FQNEAQ (reference sequence). The CDR3 is CASNRPGQPNYGYTF. Written as DNA, the CDR3 is TGTGCCAGCAACCGACCGGGACAGCCTAACTATGGCTACACCTTC.

This clone was found once. The chain employs TRBV6-1 and TRBJ2-7; TRBD1 might be the D (6 bases). Germline assignment: CDR1 MNHNS and CDR2 SASEGT. The length of the CDR3 is 15 residues. V was cut by 4 bases and J by 4 bases, with 17 bases left in between. The CDR3 loop reads CASSGWGPSPYEQYF. CDR3 nucleotide sequence: TGTGCCAGCAGTGGCTGGGGGCCTTCTCCTTACGAGCAGTACTTC.

The chain is built from TRBV14 and TRBJ1-5; possible D gene TRBD1, 6 bases. This CDR3 has 15 amino acids. Germline V gene lookup returns CDR1 SGHDN and CDR2 FVKESK. V dropped 1 base and J dropped 2 bases, with 9 bases sitting between them. The CDR3 here is CASSQAQGGNQPQHF. CDR3 bases: TGTGCCAGCAGCCAAGCACAGGGAGGCAATCAGCCCCAGCATTTT.

V and J are TRBV7-2 and TRBJ2-2, with 7 bases lining up with TRBD2. The CDR3 length is 13 residues. The germline CDR1 and CDR2 sequences are SGHTA and FQGNSA. The trim removed 5 bases at V and 6 bases at J, leaving 3 bases unmatched. The CDR3 sequence is CASSVAGAGELFF. As DNA, the CDR3 is TGTGCCAGCAGCGTTGCGGGGGCCGGGGAGCTGTTTTTT. Looking up the rest from reference TRBV7-2 and TRBJ2-2 gives the full variable domain: GAGVSQSPSNKVTEKGKDVELRCDPISGHTALYWYRQSLGQGLEFLIYFQGNSAPDKSGLPSDRFSAERTGGSVSTLTIQRTQQEDSAVYLCASSVAGAGELFFGEGSRLTVL.

The gene calls are TRBV7-2 and TRBJ1-6; 7 bases are shared with TRBD1. Trimming cost V 7 bases and J 2 bases; bases outside gene matches: 5. Germline-derived CDR1 and CDR2 are SGHTA and FQGNSA. This CDR3 has 15 residues. CDR3 loop: CASTRTGPYNSPLHF. The CDR3, as DNA: TGTGCCAGCACCCGGACAGGCCCCTATAATTCACCCCTCCACTTT.

The chain carries TRBV29-1 and TRBJ1-5, with 7 bases matching TRBD1. Germline CDR1 and CDR2: SQVTM and ANQGSEA. This CDR3 comprises 13 residues. With 4 bases clipped from V and 3 bases from J, the junction kept 3 bases outside the gene matches. The CDR3 bases are TGCAGCGTTGCGGGACAGTCCAATCAGCCCCAGCATTTT. Protein: CSVAGQSNQPQHF.

This clone has just a few counts. The junction shows a germline mismatch at one end, possibly a read error. CDR3 sequence (DNA): TGTGCCAGCAGCCTGACAGGGGCCAGAATGAAAACTGAAGCTTTCTTT. As protein: CASSLTGARMKTEAFF. The chain links TRBV7-2 to TRBJ1-1; 8 nucleotides align to TRBD1. The CDR3 has 16 residues. From germline, CDR1 is SGHTA and CDR2 FQGNSA.

The J gene is TRBJ1-5, the V gene TRBV2; D is uncertain. The V end was cut by 3 bases, the J end by 3 bases, with 15 bases between. The CDR3 has 16 amino acids. In germline, CDR1 is SNHLY, CDR2 FYNNEI. DNA of the CDR3: TGTGCCAGCAGTGACTCACACAGAGCATTCAATCAGCCCCAGCATTTT. It specifies CASSDSHRAFNQPQHF. The whole variable domain, remainder taken from reference TRBV2 and TRBJ1-5, is EPEVTQTPSHQVTQMGQEVILRCVPISNHLYFYWYRQILGQKVEFLVSFYNNEISEKSEIFDDQFSVERPDGSNFTLKIRSTKLEDSAMYFCASSDSHRAFNQPQHFGDGTRLSIL.

This clone has more than one count but fewer than ten. The rearrangement uses TRBV7-9 and TRBJ2-7, with 7 positions matching TRBD1. The CDR3 has 15 amino acids. Germline V gene lookup returns CDR1 SEHNR and CDR2 FQNEAQ (reference sequence). After removal of 0 bases from V and 3 bases from J, the junction contained 5 bases not matched to a gene. The CDR3 DNA reads as TGTGCCAGCAGCTTAGCCCCCGACAGGGTCTACGAGCAGTACTTC. It encodes CASSLAPDRVYEQYF.

The CDR3 is CASSYSDRGYYGYTF. CDR3 nucleotides: TGTGCCAGCAGTTACTCGGACAGGGGGTACTATGGCTACACCTTC. The chain carries TRBV6-6 and TRBJ1-2; 10 bases match TRBD1. This CDR3 comprises 15 residues. V lost 0 bases, J lost 3 bases, and 1 base stayed unmatched. Germline assignment: CDR1 MNHNY and CDR2 SVGAGI (reference sequence).

This sequence joins TRBV7-2 and TRBJ1-3; 7 bases agree with TRBD1. V was pared by 1 base and J by 12 bases, with 6 bases of the junction left unmatched. Germline V lookup: CDR1 SGHTA, CDR2 FQGNSA. This CDR3 comprises 13 residues. The CDR3 reads CASSLEGWTGIYF. In nucleotides, the CDR3 is TGTGCCAGCAGCTTAGAAGGCTGGACAGGCATATATTTT.